What follows are 32 T cell receptor beta chains derived from one specimen sequenced in a study of blood T cell repertoires in COVID-19. Repertoires were generated with immunoSEQ multiplex PCR, while TCRdb's copy carries only in-frame clones and drops some. The repertoire has 210,000 or so clones, around 85% of them found once; the top ten carry 2.2%. The specimen sequenced was peripheral blood. These receptors all stem from a woman in her forties or fifties with acute or convalescent COVID-19.

J is TRBJ1-6 and V is TRBV6-2 or TRBV6-3; TRBD1 might be the D (6 bases). The CDR3 runs to 14 residues. Between the trimmed V and J ends, which lost 5 bases and 1 base, there was a span of 6 bases. Looked up from germline, CDR1 is MNHEY and CDR2 is SVGEGT. The CDR3 here is CASSGQSYNSPLHF. The CDR3 coding sequence is TGTGCCAGCAGTGGACAGTCCTATAATTCACCCCTCCACTTT.

About this clone: Because the CDR3's place on the DNA is in doubt, the DNA is left out and the CDR3 is given as listed by TCRdb. The V gene is TRBV5-1, the J gene TRBJ2-5; the table gives TRBD2 as D, unverified against the DNA. Germline CDR1 SGHRS, CDR2 YFSETQ. The CDR3 length equals 15 residues, ends included. CDR3 region: CASSFGSGGQETQYF.

The chain has TRBV12-5 and TRBJ2-7; TRBD1 is a possible D gene (6 bases). The V and J ends lost 6 bases and 8 bases respectively, with 11 bases between them. The CDR3 has 11 residues. CDR1 and CDR2 (germline): LGHNT, FRNRAP. This CDR3 is CASGPGVQQYF. The CDR3 nucleotides read TGTGCTAGTGGGCCAGGGGTCCAGCAGTACTTC.

This clone was found once. The CDR3 bases are TGCGCCAGCAGCCAGGACCCCGGGACTAACTTCGGTCACTATGGCTACACCTTC. Translated, it gives CASSQDPGTNFGHYGYTF. The chain recombines TRBV4-1 with TRBJ1-2; D might be TRBD1 (5 bases). Per germline, CDR1 MGHRA and CDR2 YSYEKL. There are 18 residues in the CDR3. The V end lost 3 bases, the J end lost 3 bases, and 23 bases lay between the germline ends.

The chain links TRBV7-2 to TRBJ2-3; 11 bases match TRBD2. Per germline, CDR1 SGHTA and CDR2 FQGNSA. This CDR3 comprises 16 residues. Germline trimming cut 3 bases from V and 6 bases from J; bases unmatched to any gene: 8. CDR3 nucleotides: TGTGCCAGCAGCTTTTCTGTGGCTAGCGGGAGGGATACGCAGTATTTT. Translation gives CASSFSVASGRDTQYF. The variable domain in full, completed from reference TRBV7-2 and TRBJ2-3, reads GAGVSQSPSNKVTEKGKDVELRCDPISGHTALYWYRQSLGQGLEFLIYFQGNSAPDKSGLPSDRFSAERTGGSVSTLTIQRTQQEDSAVYLCASSFSVASGRDTQYFGPGTRLTVL.

The gene calls are TRBV25-1 and TRBJ2-6, with TRBD1 matching 9 bases. With 5 bases clipped from V and 4 bases from J, the junction kept 6 bases outside the gene matches. Germline values: CDR1 MGHDK, CDR2 SYGVNS. The CDR3 consists of 16 residues. CDR3 region: CASSPRDRVGANVLTF. The CDR3 region has the DNA TGTGCCAGCAGTCCCCGGGACAGGGTAGGGGCCAACGTCCTGACTTTC.

This clone was seen just once. V is TRBV6-1 and J is TRBJ1-1; D possibly corresponds to TRBD1 (6 bases). V was trimmed by 4 bases and J by 3 bases, leaving 21 bases between them. The CDR3 is 17 amino acids. Germline assignment: CDR1 MNHNS and CDR2 SASEGT. This CDR3 is CASSGTVAIGFDTEAFF. For the CDR3, the DNA is TGTGCCAGCAGTGGGACAGTGGCAATTGGCTTTGACACTGAAGCTTTCTTT.

Comment on this clone: Germline is not matched at one junction end, which may reflect a read error. This rearrangement joins TRBV12-3 or TRBV12-4 to TRBJ1-4, with a weak D call TRBD1 (6 bases). CDR3 length: 13 amino acids. CDR3 coding DNA: TGTGCCGGCAGCCCAGGGGCCGGGAAAAACCTGTTTTTT. Translating gives CAGSPGAGKNLFF.

This chain connects TRBV30 to TRBJ2-1; D not resolved. Germline V lookup: CDR1 GTSNPN, CDR2 SVGIG (reference sequence). The CDR3 extends over 14 amino acids. With 3 bases removed from V and 6 bases from J, the gap between germline ends came to 15 bases. The CDR3 loop reads CAWRQLGGINEQFF. For the CDR3, the DNA is TGTGCCTGGAGGCAACTTGGCGGAATCAATGAGCAGTTCTTC.

The V and J genes are TRBV30 and TRBJ1-1; 7 bases line up with TRBD1. Trimming cost V 5 bases and J 1 base; bases outside gene matches: 4. The CDR3 length is 13 residues. Germline V lookup: CDR1 GTSNPN, CDR2 SVGIG (reference sequence). The CDR3 loop reads CAWYRQGNTEAFF. The CDR3 coding sequence is TGTGCCTGGTATAGACAGGGGAACACTGAAGCTTTCTTT.

The chain recombines TRBV6-2 or TRBV6-3 with TRBJ2-3; D possibly corresponds to TRBD2 (7 bases). This CDR3 is built from 14 residues. With 2 bases removed from V and 5 bases from J, the gap between germline ends came to 11 bases. Germline V lookup: CDR1 MNHEY, CDR2 SVGEGT. CDR3 sequence reads: CASSYGGAVDTQYF. The CDR3 coding sequence is TGTGCCAGCAGTTACGGGGGGGCGGTAGATACGCAGTATTTT.

This clone was seen more than once but under ten times. The chain has TRBV21-1 and TRBJ2-7; TRBD1 is taken as the D call from the table, unchecked against the DNA. TRBV21-1 is a pseudogene locus. This CDR3 is 13 amino acids long. CDR3 DNA sequence: TGTGCCAGCCCGGGACAGCCTACCTACGAGCAGTACTTC. Protein: CASPGQPTYEQYF.

The rearrangement uses TRBV19 and TRBJ2-6; D is perhaps TRBD2 (6 bases). CDR1 and CDR2 from the germline V gene are LNHDA and SQIVND (reference sequence). V was trimmed by 1 base and J by 0 bases, leaving 10 bases between them. CDR3 length: 17 residues. The CDR3 loop reads CASSIAGDLSGANVLTF. CDR3 sequence (DNA): TGTGCCAGTAGTATAGCGGGGGATCTCTCTGGGGCCAACGTCCTGACTTTC.

V gene TRBV2 combines with J gene TRBJ2-5; 9 bases map to TRBD2. The CDR3 contains 19 residues. Per the germline V gene, CDR1 is SNHLY and CDR2 is FYNNEI. Trimming removed 0 bases from V and 3 bases from J; junction bases left unmatched: 14. CDR3 sequence: CASSEALRVSSGAKETQYF. In DNA form, the CDR3 reads TGTGCCAGCAGTGAAGCGCTTCGGGTATCTAGCGGGGCAAAAGAGACCCAGTACTTC. Full variable domain (remainder filled in from reference TRBV2 and TRBJ2-5): EPEVTQTPSHQVTQMGQEVILRCVPISNHLYFYWYRQILGQKVEFLVSFYNNEISEKSEIFDDQFSVERPDGSNFTLKIRSTKLEDSAMYFCASSEALRVSSGAKETQYFGPGTRLLVL.

V gene TRBV19 combines with J gene TRBJ2-7, with TRBD1 matching 10 bases. Germline assignment: CDR1 LNHDA and CDR2 SQIVND (reference sequence). The CDR3 extends over 17 amino acids. Trimming at V came to 1 base and at J to 2 bases, leaving 8 bases not matched to a gene. The CDR3 sequence: CASSIGQGASGAYEQYF. The CDR3 region has the DNA TGTGCCAGTAGTATAGGACAGGGGGCGAGCGGGGCCTACGAGCAGTACTTC. Full variable domain (rest looked up from reference TRBV19 and TRBJ2-7): DGGITQSPKYLFRKEGQNVTLSCEQNLNHDAMYWYRQDPGQGLRLIYYSQIVNDFQKGDIAEGYSVSREKKESFPLTVTSAQKNPTAFYLCASSIGQGASGAYEQYFGPGTRLTVT.

The V call is TRBV2, the J call TRBJ2-5; 7 positions match TRBD1. Germline CDR1 is SNHLY and CDR2 is FYNNEI. This CDR3 contains 15 residues. The V and J ends lost 7 bases and 5 bases, in that order; junction bases with no gene match: 13. CDR3 sequence: CASNLLGQFGETQYF. The CDR3, as DNA: TGTGCCAGCAATTTATTGGGACAGTTCGGGGAGACCCAGTACTTC. The variable domain in full, completed from reference TRBV2 and TRBJ2-5, reads EPEVTQTPSHQVTQMGQEVILRCVPISNHLYFYWYRQILGQKVEFLVSFYNNEISEKSEIFDDQFSVERPDGSNFTLKIRSTKLEDSAMYFCASNLLGQFGETQYFGPGTRLLVL.

The J gene is TRBJ1-5, the V gene TRBV18; 9 bases are shared with TRBD1. Germline assignment: CDR1 KGHSH and CDR2 LQKENI. This CDR3 spans 17 amino acids. V dropped 2 bases and J dropped 0; count of bases not matched to a gene: 5. In DNA form, the CDR3 reads TGTGCCAGCTCACCAAGGACAGGGGACGATAGCAATCAGCCCCAGCATTTT. This sequence encodes CASSPRTGDDSNQPQHF.

This chain links TRBV7-2 with TRBJ1-6; TRBD1 matches at 7 bases. The CDR3 length is 15 residues. The V segment lost 1 base and the J segment 5 bases; nucleotides outside the gene matches: 2. Per germline, CDR1 SGHTA and CDR2 FQGNSA. The CDR3 DNA sequence: TGTGCCAGCAGCTTAGGGAGGGGGCATAATTCACCCCTCCACTTT. It specifies CASSLGRGHNSPLHF.

The V and J genes are TRBV13 and TRBJ2-1, with D unclear. Trimming took 5 bases from V and 4 from J, leaving 12 bases between them. The CDR3 runs 14 residues. Germline CDR1 reads PRHDT; CDR2 reads FYEKMQ (reference sequence). The CDR3: CASSPTPGYNEQFF. Here the CDR3 DNA reads TGTGCCAGCAGCCCTACCCCGGGTTACAATGAGCAGTTCTTC.

The chain couples TRBV7-2 to TRBJ2-7, with 12 bases matching TRBD2. CDR1 and CDR2 (germline): SGHTA, FQGNSA. The CDR3 has 17 amino acids. The V gene end was trimmed by 4 bases and the J gene end by 4 bases; junction bases not matched to a gene: 11. CDR3 nucleotide sequence: TGTGCCAGCAGCTATAGTTGGGCTAGCGGGGGGGCTTACGAGCAGTACTTC. Translation gives CASSYSWASGGAYEQYF.

This chain uses TRBV27 with TRBJ2-3; 8 nucleotides match TRBD1. The CDR3 has 16 amino acids. The V gene's germline CDR1 is MNHEY and CDR2 SMNVEV (reference sequence). The V gene end was trimmed by 6 bases and the J gene end by 4 bases; junction bases not matched to a gene: 12. CDR3 amino acids: CASRSYGQGHSDTQYF. CDR3 in DNA: TGTGCCAGCAGATCATACGGACAGGGACACTCAGATACGCAGTATTTT.

Worth noting for this clone: This sample also contains other DNA sequences that code for the same CDR3. Here the CDR3 DNA reads TGTGCCAGCAGGGGGGCCGGAGCGGGGGATACGCAGTATTTT. Its translation is CASRGAGAGDTQYF. The chain is built from TRBV27 and TRBJ2-3; D perhaps matches TRBD2 (7 bases). Germline CDR1 reads MNHEY; CDR2 reads SMNVEV (reference sequence). This CDR3 is 14 amino acids long. Trimming left V 6 bases short and J 6 bases short, with 16 bases between.

The genes are TRBV18 and TRBJ2-5; D unresolved. This CDR3 contains 14 residues. Trimming shortened V by 1 base and J by 0 bases, and 6 bases separated the two germline ends. Germline V CDR1 and CDR2: KGHSH, LQKENI. CDR3 protein: CASSPRAHQETQYF. CDR3 DNA: TGTGCCAGCTCACCACGGGCCCACCAAGAGACCCAGTACTTC. Complete variable domain (other parts from reference TRBV18 and TRBJ2-5): NAGVMQNPRHLVRRRGQEARLRCSPMKGHSHVYWYRQLPEEGLKFMVYLQKENIIDESGMPKERFSAEFPKEGPSILRIQQVVRGDSAAYFCASSPRAHQETQYFGPGTRLLVL.

The CDR3 protein is CSVETGQGGTEAFF. The CDR3 bases are TGCAGCGTTGAAACAGGACAGGGGGGCACTGAAGCTTTCTTT. The chain recombines TRBV29-1 with TRBJ1-1; 10 nucleotides line up with TRBD1. This CDR3 has 14 residues. Germline-derived CDR1 and CDR2 are SQVTM and ANQGSEA. V lost 2 bases to trimming and J lost 4 bases; unmatched junction nucleotides: 4.

This clone was seen more than once but under ten times. The chain carries TRBV2 and TRBJ1-5; D remains ambiguous. V was pared by 6 bases and J by 3 bases, with 12 bases between. The CDR3 has 14 amino acids. Germline V lookup: CDR1 SNHLY, CDR2 FYNNEI. Written as DNA, the CDR3 is TGTGCCAGCAGCTCCCGGGAGAACAATCAGCCCCAGCATTTT. Its protein is CASSSRENNQPQHF.

The rearrangement joins TRBV5-8 to TRBJ1-2; TRBD1 matches at 8 bases. Trimming at V came to 4 bases and at J to 3 bases, leaving 5 bases not matched to a gene. The CDR3 spans 14 residues. Germline V gene data show CDR1 as SGHTS and CDR2 as YDEGEE. CDR3 coding DNA: TGTGCCAGCAGCATTACAGGGGGTGACTATGGCTACACCTTC. Encoded protein: CASSITGGDYGYTF.

The CDR3 bases are TGTGCCAGCAGTGAAACCCAGACTAACAATGAGCAGTTCTTC. Its protein product is CASSETQTNNEQFF. This chain links TRBV6-1 with TRBJ2-1; TRBD2 is a possible D gene (5 bases). Germline CDR1 reads MNHNS; CDR2 reads SASEGT. Trimming pared 2 bases from V and 5 bases from J, leaving 10 bases between. The CDR3 is 14 amino acids.

The rearrangement uses TRBV11-3 and TRBJ2-5; 9 bases are a match to TRBD2. This CDR3 region has 15 residues. V lost 3 bases and J lost 4; bases outside the gene matches: 6. Germline-derived CDR1 and CDR2 are SGHNT and YENEEA. In DNA, the CDR3 is TGTGCCAGCAGCTTTTCTAGCGGGGTTGGAGAGACCCAGTACTTC. Its protein product is CASSFSSGVGETQYF.

This clone appeared a few times. The CDR3 loop is CAISNRDNLNQPQHF. The CDR3, as DNA: TGTGCCATCAGTAACCGGGACAACCTAAATCAGCCCCAGCATTTT. V gene TRBV10-3 combines with J gene TRBJ1-5; D may be TRBD1 (6 bases). This CDR3 region has 15 residues. CDR1 is ENHRY, CDR2 SYGVKD, per germline. Deletions cut 5 bases from V and 4 bases from J, with 15 bases between.

V gene TRBV9 combines with J gene TRBJ2-7; TRBD2 matches at 7 bases. V was clipped by 3 bases and J by 0 bases; unmatched bases: 3. This CDR3 has 14 residues. Germline loops: CDR1 SGDLS, CDR2 YYNGEE. Written as DNA, the CDR3 is TGTGCCAGCAGCGCGTCTAGCGGCTCCTACGAGCAGTACTTC. Translation: CASSASSGSYEQYF.

V gene TRBV15 combines with J gene TRBJ2-1; the D gene is possibly TRBD1 (6 bases). Per germline, CDR1 LNHNV and CDR2 YYDKDF (reference sequence). The CDR3 sequence is 21 residues long. The V and J ends lost 0 bases and 0 bases respectively, with 24 bases between them. The CDR3: CATSRDDFQGKSPSSYNEQFF. The DNA of the CDR3 is TGTGCCACCAGCAGAGATGACTTTCAGGGGAAATCACCGAGCTCCTACAATGAGCAGTTCTTC. Full variable domain (rest looked up from reference TRBV15 and TRBJ2-1): DAMVIQNPRYQVTQFGKPVTLSCSQTLNHNVMYWYQQKSSQAPKLLFHYYDKDFNNEADTPDNFQSRRPNTSFCFLDIRSPGLGDTAMYLCATSRDDFQGKSPSSYNEQFFGPGTRLTVL.

This clone was observed once. The V gene is TRBV7-9, the J gene TRBJ1-2, with 8 positions matching TRBD1. CDR1 SEHNR and CDR2 FQNEAQ come from the germline V gene (reference sequence). After removal of 5 bases from V and 4 bases from J, the junction contained 9 bases not matched to a gene. This CDR3 comprises 15 residues. CDR3 sequence (DNA): TGTGCCAGCAGCGAAGACAGGGGCGCCTTCTATGGCTACACCTTC. It translates to CASSEDRGAFYGYTF.